This T cell receptor beta chain was sequenced during a study of T-cell memory formation after mild COVID-19. Looking at the study overall: Largely donor-specific sequence clusters came from two donors.

Using its own MiXCR run on the 5' RACE reads, TCRdb lists one record per CDR3 protein. The repertoire holds hundreds of thousands of distinct CDR3 sequences, with roughly 18% as singletons. This clonotype has a count of ten or more. Its antigen is unknown. From germline, CDR1 is SGHKS and CDR2 YYEKEE (reference sequence). V was clipped by 2 bases and J by 1 base; unmatched bases: 1. The CDR3 runs to 14 residues. Whole-study results and caveats: CD4+ contracting clones were mainly CM and EM; CD8+ ones, EMRA.

The TCR was taken from an adult woman who had mild COVID-19 (a few samples of this study predate the infection). Cell type and time point are not known. The sample was PBMCs or a T cell subset sorted from them (not recorded which). The chain carries TRBV5-5 and TRBJ2-7; 9 bases are shared with TRBD1. The CDR3 DNA sequence: TGTGCCAGCAGCTTCGGACAGGGGTCCTACGAGCAGTACTTC. Its protein product is CASSFGQGSYEQYF.